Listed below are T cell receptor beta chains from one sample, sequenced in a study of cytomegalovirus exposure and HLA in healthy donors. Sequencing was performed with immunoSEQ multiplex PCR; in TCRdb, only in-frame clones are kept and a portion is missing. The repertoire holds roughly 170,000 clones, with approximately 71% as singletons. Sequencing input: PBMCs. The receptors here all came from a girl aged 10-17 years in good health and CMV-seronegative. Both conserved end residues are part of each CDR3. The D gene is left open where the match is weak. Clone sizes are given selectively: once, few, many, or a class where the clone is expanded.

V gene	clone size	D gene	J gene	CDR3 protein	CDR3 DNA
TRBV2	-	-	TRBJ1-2	CASSSPRDVYGYTF	TGTGCCAGCAGTTCCCCCAGGGATGTCTATGGCTACACCTTC
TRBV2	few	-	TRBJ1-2	CASSDGGFNYGYTF	TGTGCCAGCAGTGATGGGGGCTTTAACTATGGCTACACCTTC
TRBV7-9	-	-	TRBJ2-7	CVSSLSTVTYEQYF	TGTGTCAGCAGCTTATCCACGGTTACCTACGAGCAGTACTTC
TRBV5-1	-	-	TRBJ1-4	CASSLGGQGPNEKLFF	TGCGCCAGCAGCTTGGGGGGGCAGGGACCGAATGAAAAACTGTTTTTT
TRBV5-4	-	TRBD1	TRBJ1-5	CASSRDRGENQPQHF	TGTGCCAGCAGTCGGGACAGGGGGGAGAACCAGCCCCAGCATTTT
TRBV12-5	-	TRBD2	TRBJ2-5	CATGTQRGAGETQYF	TGTGCTACGGGCACCCAGCGGGGGGCGGGAGAGACCCAGTACTTC
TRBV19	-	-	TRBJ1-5	CASSFSGFNSNQPQHF	TGTGCCAGTAGCTTCTCGGGGTTCAATAGCAATCAGCCCCAGCATTTT
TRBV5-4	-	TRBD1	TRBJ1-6	CASSGGQGKSPLHF	TGTGCCAGCAGCGGGGGACAGGGCAAATCACCCCTCCACTTT
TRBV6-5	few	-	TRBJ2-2	CASSYRRGTGELFF	TGTGCCAGCAGTTACCGGCGGGGCACCGGGGAGCTGTTTTTT
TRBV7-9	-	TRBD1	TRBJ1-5	CASSSTGVGSLNQPQHF	TGTGCCAGCAGCTCAACAGGGGTTGGTTCCTTAAATCAGCCCCAGCATTTT
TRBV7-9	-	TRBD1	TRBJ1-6	CASRVTGDSPLHF	TGTGCCAGCAGGGTGACAGGGGATTCACCCCTCCACTTT
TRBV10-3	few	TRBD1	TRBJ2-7	CAALGQGGYEQYF	TGTGCCGCCCTGGGACAGGGTGGCTACGAGCAGTACTTC
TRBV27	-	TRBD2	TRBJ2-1	CASSSGQRGAREQFF	TGTGCCAGCAGTTCCGGACAGCGGGGGGCTCGGGAGCAGTTCTTC
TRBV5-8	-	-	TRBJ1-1	CASSLREDTEAFF	TGTGCCAGCAGCTTAAGGGAGGACACTGAAGCTTTCTTT
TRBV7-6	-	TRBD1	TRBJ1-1	CASSSGGRTEAFF	TGTGCCAGCAGCTCAGGGGGCAGGACTGAAGCTTTCTTT
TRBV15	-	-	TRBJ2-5	CATSRDPRDQETQYF	TGTGCCACCAGCAGAGATCCCCGGGACCAAGAGACCCAGTACTTC
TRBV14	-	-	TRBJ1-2	CASSQVSGGGYGYTF	TGTGCCAGCAGCCAAGTCTCCGGGGGAGGCTATGGCTACACCTTC
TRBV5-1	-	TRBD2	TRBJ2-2	CASSLRSGASTGELFF	TGCGCCAGCAGCTTGCGGAGCGGGGCAAGCACCGGGGAGCTGTTTTTT
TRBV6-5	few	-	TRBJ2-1	CASRPSTGHYNEQFF	TGTGCCAGCAGACCATCCACGGGACATTACAATGAGCAGTTCTTC
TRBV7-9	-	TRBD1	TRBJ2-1	CASSSPGQSANEQFF	TGTGCCAGCAGCTCTCCGGGACAGTCGGCCAATGAGCAGTTCTTC
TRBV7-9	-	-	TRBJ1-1	CASSTSMNTEAFF	TGTGCCAGCAGCACATCCATGAACACTGAAGCTTTCTTT
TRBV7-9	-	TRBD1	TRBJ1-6	CASRNRDRGSPLHF	TGTGCCAGCAGGAACCGGGACAGGGGTTCACCCCTCCACTTT
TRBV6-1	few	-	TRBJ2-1	CASSEAAAQDYGHEQFF	TGTGCCAGCAGTGAAGCCGCGGCTCAGGACTATGGCCATGAGCAGTTCTTC
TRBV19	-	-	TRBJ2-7	CASSQRVSGTQSYEQYF	TGTGCCAGTAGCCAGAGAGTTTCCGGGACTCAATCCTACGAGCAGTACTTC
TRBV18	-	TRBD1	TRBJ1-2	CASSLRDRALSGYTF	TGTGCCAGCTCACTCCGGGACAGGGCACTCTCGGGCTACACCTTC
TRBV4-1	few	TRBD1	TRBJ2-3	CASSRSGQGGSTDTQYF	TGCGCCAGCAGCCGTTCCGGACAGGGGGGTAGCACAGATACGCAGTATTTT
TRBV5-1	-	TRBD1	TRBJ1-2	CASSPGQGAPNYGYTF	TGCGCCAGCAGCCCGGGACAGGGTGCCCCTAACTATGGCTACACCTTC
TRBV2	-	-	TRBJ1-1	CASRGAQNTEAFF	TGTGCCAGCAGGGGGGCCCAGAACACTGAAGCTTTCTTT
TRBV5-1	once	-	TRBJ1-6	CASSSTRGRAQNSPLHF	TGCGCCAGCAGCTCGACTCGAGGGAGGGCACAGAATTCACCCCTCCACTTT
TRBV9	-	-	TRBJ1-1	CASSVEGRNTEAFF	TGTGCCAGCAGCGTAGAAGGGAGGAACACTGAAGCTTTCTTT
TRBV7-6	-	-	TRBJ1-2	CARERAFYGYTF	TGTGCTAGAGAGAGGGCCTTCTATGGCTACACCTTC
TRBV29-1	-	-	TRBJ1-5	CSVVTGNQPQHF	TGCAGCGTTGTCACGGGCAATCAGCCCCAGCATTTT
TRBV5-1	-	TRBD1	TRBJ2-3	CASSLGTGGTDTQYF	TGCGCCAGCAGCTTGGGGACAGGCGGCACAGATACGCAGTATTTT
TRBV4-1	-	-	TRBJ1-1	CASSQVVGPNTEAFF	TGCGCCAGCAGCCAAGTGGTGGGCCCGAACACTGAAGCTTTCTTT
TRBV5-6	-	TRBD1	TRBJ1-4	CASSSTGAKEKLFF	TGTGCCAGCAGCTCGACAGGGGCAAAAGAAAAACTGTTTTTT
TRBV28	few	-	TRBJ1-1	CASSATSLDTEAFF	TGTGCCAGCAGTGCCACTAGCCTGGACACTGAAGCTTTCTTT
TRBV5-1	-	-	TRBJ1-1	CASSLDTGLPNTEAFF	TGCGCCAGCAGCTTGGACACAGGGCTTCCGAACACTGAAGCTTTCTTT
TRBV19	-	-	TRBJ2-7	CASSIDQRYEQYF	TGTGCCAGTAGTATAGATCAACGGTACGAGCAGTACTTC
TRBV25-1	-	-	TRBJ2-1	CASSEPQGQGHNEQFF	TGTGCCAGCAGTGAACCCCAGGGTCAGGGCCACAATGAGCAGTTCTTC
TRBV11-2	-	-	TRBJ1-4	CASSRGATNEKLFF	TGTGCCAGCAGCCGCGGGGCAACTAATGAAAAACTGTTTTTT
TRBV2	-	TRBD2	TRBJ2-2	CASGTSGGLITGELFF	TGTGCCAGCGGGACTAGCGGGGGGCTGATCACCGGGGAGCTGTTTTTT
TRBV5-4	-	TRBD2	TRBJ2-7	CASSSKSRGDPHEQYF	TGTGCCAGCAGCTCGAAGAGTCGGGGGGACCCCCACGAGCAGTACTTC
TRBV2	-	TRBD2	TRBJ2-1	CASIFGLLAGGINEQFF	TGTGCCAGCATCTTTGGGCTCCTAGCGGGGGGGATCAATGAGCAGTTCTTC